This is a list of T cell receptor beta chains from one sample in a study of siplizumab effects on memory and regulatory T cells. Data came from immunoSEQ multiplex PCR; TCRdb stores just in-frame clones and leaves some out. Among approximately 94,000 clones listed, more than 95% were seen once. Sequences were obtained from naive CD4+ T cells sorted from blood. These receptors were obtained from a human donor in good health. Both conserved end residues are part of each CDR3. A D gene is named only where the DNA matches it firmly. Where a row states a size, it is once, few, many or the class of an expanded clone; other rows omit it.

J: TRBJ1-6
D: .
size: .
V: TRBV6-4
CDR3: CASSEGLGNSPLHF
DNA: TGTGCCAGCAGTGAGGGACTAGGTAATTCACCCCTCCACTTT

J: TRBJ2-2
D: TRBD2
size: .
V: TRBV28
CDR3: CASSLERGFTGELFF
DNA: TGTGCCAGCAGTTTGGAGCGGGGATTCACCGGGGAGCTGTTTTTT

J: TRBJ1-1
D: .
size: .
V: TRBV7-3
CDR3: CASSLIGVRSSEAFF
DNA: TGTGCCAGCAGCTTAATCGGGGTACGGAGCAGTGAAGCTTTCTTT

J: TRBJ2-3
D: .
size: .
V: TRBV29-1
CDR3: CSVAPRDSGAGTQYF
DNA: TGCAGCGTTGCGCCCCGGGACTCCGGTGCGGGTACGCAGTATTTT

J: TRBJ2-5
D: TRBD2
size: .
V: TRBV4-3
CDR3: CASSQDNAGGPRETQYF
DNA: TGCGCCAGCAGCCAAGATAATGCGGGGGGGCCACGAGAGACCCAGTACTTC

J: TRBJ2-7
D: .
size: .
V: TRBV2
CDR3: CASIKGLSYEQYF
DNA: TGTGCCAGCATAAAGGGATTGTCCTACGAGCAGTACTTC

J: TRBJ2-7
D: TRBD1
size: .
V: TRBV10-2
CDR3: CASRSHTGGSSYEQYF
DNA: TGCGCCAGCAGGAGTCATACAGGGGGAAGCTCCTACGAGCAGTACTTC

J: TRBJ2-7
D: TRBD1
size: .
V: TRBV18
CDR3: CASSYSGTGGYGEQYF
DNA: TGTGCCAGCTCATATTCGGGGACAGGGGGCTATGGCGAGCAGTACTTC

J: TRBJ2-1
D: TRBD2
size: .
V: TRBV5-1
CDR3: CASSSERGGYNEQFF
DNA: TGCGCCAGCAGCTCTGAGCGGGGGGGTTACAATGAGCAGTTCTTC

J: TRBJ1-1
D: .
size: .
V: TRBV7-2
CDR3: CASGQSAPTEAFF
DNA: TGTGCCAGCGGACAATCCGCCCCGACTGAAGCTTTCTTT

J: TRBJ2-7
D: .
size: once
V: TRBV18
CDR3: CASSLYRVPGEDEQYF
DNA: TGTGCCAGCTCACTTTACAGGGTCCCCGGGGAGGACGAGCAGTACTTC

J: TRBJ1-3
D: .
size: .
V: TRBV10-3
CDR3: CAISGSSGNTIYF
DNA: TGTGCCATCAGTGGTAGCTCTGGAAACACCATATATTTT

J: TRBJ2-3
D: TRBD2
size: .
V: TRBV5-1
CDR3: CASSFLAGPTDTQYF
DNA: TGCGCCAGCAGCTTTCTAGCGGGCCCCACAGATACGCAGTATTTT

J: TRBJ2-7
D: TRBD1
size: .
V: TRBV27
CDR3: CASSPRTGASYEQYF
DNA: TGTGCCAGCAGTCCTCGGACAGGGGCTTCCTACGAGCAGTACTTC

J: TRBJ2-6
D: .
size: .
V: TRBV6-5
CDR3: CASTSTPSGANVLTF
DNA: TGTGCCAGCACCTCCACTCCCTCTGGGGCCAACGTCCTGACTTTC

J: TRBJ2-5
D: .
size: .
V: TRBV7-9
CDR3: CASSLELIQETQYF
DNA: TGTGCCAGCAGCTTAGAGTTGATCCAAGAGACCCAGTACTTC

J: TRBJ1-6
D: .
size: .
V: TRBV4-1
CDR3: CASSPMGASSPLHF
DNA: TGCGCCAGCAGCCCCATGGGGGCGAGTTCACCCCTCCACTTT

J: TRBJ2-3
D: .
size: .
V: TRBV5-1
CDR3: CASSLGSGSDTQYF
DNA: TGCGCCAGCAGCTTGGGTTCGGGGTCAGATACGCAGTATTTT

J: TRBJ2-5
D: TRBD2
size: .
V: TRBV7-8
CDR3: CASSFSGARETQYF
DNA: TGTGCCAGCAGCTTTAGCGGGGCCCGAGAGACCCAGTACTTC

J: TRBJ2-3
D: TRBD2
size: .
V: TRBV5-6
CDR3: CASSLVLAGSTDTQYF
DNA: TGTGCCAGCAGCTTGGTCCTAGCGGGGAGCACAGATACGCAGTATTTT

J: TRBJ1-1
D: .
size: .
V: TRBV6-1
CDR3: CASSMTDNTEAFF
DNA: TGTGCCAGCTCAATGACAGACAACACTGAAGCTTTCTTT